The rows below give T cell receptor beta chains drawn from one sample of a study of T-cell reconstitution after alpha-beta-depleted transplantation in children. TCRdb reprocessed the PCR reads with MiXCR, giving one entry per CDR3 protein. The repertoire holds nearly 400,000 distinct CDR3 sequences, 20% seen once, with 3.8% in the top ten. Sequenced material: PBMCs from the stem cell graft donor, taken from the stem cell graft. These receptors came from a human donor who donated a stem cell graft to a child with acute myeloid leukemia. CDR3s include the opening cysteine and the closing phenylalanine or tryptophan. The D gene is left open where the match is weak. Size tells how often a clone was seen (once, few, many) or the class of an expanded clone, and some rows leave it out.

. | TRBJ2-2 | TRBV2 | . | TGTGCCAGCAGTCTCATAGACTTACGGAACACCGGGGAGCTGTTTTTT | CASSLIDLRNTGELFF
TRBD2 | TRBJ2-1 | TRBV4-2 | . | TGTGCCAGCAGCCAAACAGCGGGAGATAGTAAGTTCTTC | CASSQTAGDSKFF
. | TRBJ2-5 | TRBV12-3/TRBV12-4 | . | TGTGCCAGCAGTTCGACAGGTGTCGGGAAGACCCAGTACTTC | CASSSTGVGKTQYF
. | TRBJ1-2 | TRBV24-1 | . | TGTGCCACCAGTGCCTCAGACAGTTTCTATGGCTACACCTTC | CATSASDSFYGYTF
. | TRBJ2-3 | TRBV2 | . | TGTGCCAGCAGAACTGGGCTAGCTATTCCCCAGGATACGCAGTATTTT | CASRTGLAIPQDTQYF
TRBD2 | TRBJ2-3 | TRBV20-1 | many | TGCAGTGCTGAGGGAGGGATTCGCACAGATACGCAGTATTTT | CSAEGGIRTDTQYF
. | TRBJ2-3 | TRBV7-2 | . | TGTGCCAGCAGCTTATCCATACAGGGAAATACGCAGTATTTT | CASSLSIQGNTQYF
. | TRBJ2-5 | TRBV29-1 | many | TGCAGCGTTGTGGGAGAGACCCAGTACTTC | CSVVGETQYF
TRBD2 | TRBJ2-1 | TRBV5-1 | few | TGCGCCAGCAGCTTCGGGACTAGCGGTTTAAATGAGCAGTTCTTC | CASSFGTSGLNEQFF
. | TRBJ2-4 | TRBV6-5 | few | TGTGCCAGCAGTTACTCGACAGACAACAACAACATTCAGTACTTC | CASSYSTDNNNIQYF
TRBD1 | TRBJ1-1 | TRBV5-1 | . | TGCGCCAGCAGCTTCGACAGGGGGCCGAACACTGAAGCTTTCTTT | CASSFDRGPNTEAFF
TRBD1 | TRBJ2-3 | TRBV5-1 | . | TGCGCCAGCAGCTTAACGGACAGGAGCACAGATACGCAGTATTTT | CASSLTDRSTDTQYF
. | TRBJ2-5 | TRBV12-3/TRBV12-4 | . | TGTGCCAGCAGTTTGAGTCCTGAAGAGACCCAGTACTTC | CASSLSPEETQYF
. | TRBJ2-7 | TRBV5-1 | . | TGCGCCAGCAGGGTCCGGACCCCGGGCGGGGAGCAGTACTTC | CASRVRTPGGEQYF
TRBD2 | TRBJ2-7 | TRBV20-1 | . | TGCAGTGCTAGTCAATGGACTAGCGGGATTGGGTACGAGCAGTACTTC | CSASQWTSGIGYEQYF
. | TRBJ1-1 | TRBV4-1 | . | TGCGCCAGCAGCCAAGAAATTCAGGGTTGGAGTTCGTCTGAAGCTTTCTTT | CASSQEIQGWSSSEAFF
TRBD1 | TRBJ1-1 | TRBV29-1 | . | TGCAGCGTTACCCCGGGACAGGGAAAAGCTTTCTTT | CSVTPGQGKAFF
TRBD1 | TRBJ2-7 | TRBV12-3/TRBV12-4 | few | TGTGCCAGCAGTTCCTACCCTCACAGGGGGCTCTACGAGCAGTACTTC | CASSSYPHRGLYEQYF
TRBD2 | TRBJ2-1 | TRBV7-9 | few | TGTGCCAGCAGCTCGCTAGCGGGAGGGCGCGATGAGCAGTTCTTC | CASSSLAGGRDEQFF
. | TRBJ2-1 | TRBV6-4 | many | TGTGCCAGCAGTGACCCGGCGCGGGCCCCCTACAATGAGCAGTTCTTC | CASSDPARAPYNEQFF
. | TRBJ2-7 | TRBV11-2 | . | TGTGCCAGCAGCTTAGAACGGGTGGGAACGCGAAGGTACGAGCAGTACTTC | CASSLERVGTRRYEQYF
TRBD2 | TRBJ2-1 | TRBV29-1 | many | TGCAGCGTTGCGTCTAGCGGGAGGAGGAGGGGCAATGAGCAGTTCTTC | CSVASSGRRRGNEQFF
TRBD2 | TRBJ2-7 | TRBV25-1 | many | TGTGCCAGCAGCAGAGAGGATATACCCCTGGCTAGCGGAGACTCCTACGAGCAGTACTTC | CASSREDIPLASGDSYEQYF
TRBD2 | TRBJ2-2 | TRBV9 | many | TGTGCCAGCAGCTACGTACAATGGACTAGCGGGACGAACACCGGGGAGCTGTTTTTT | CASSYVQWTSGTNTGELFF
. | TRBJ1-1 | TRBV5-5 | many | TGTGCCAGCAGCTCCTGGACGGGACAGAACACTGAAGCTTTCTTT | CASSSWTGQNTEAFF
. | TRBJ2-5 | TRBV11-3 | . | TGTGCCAGCAGCCCCCTAGGGACCAGGGGACAAGAGACCCAGTACTTC | CASSPLGTRGQETQYF
. | TRBJ2-5 | TRBV4-1 | . | TGCGCCAGCAGCCAAGATACAGAGACCCAGTACTTC | CASSQDTETQYF
TRBD1 | TRBJ2-7 | TRBV18 | few | TGTGCCAGCTCACGGGCAGGGGGCGACTACGAGCAGTACTTC | CASSRAGGDYEQYF
TRBD2 | TRBJ2-6 | TRBV5-1 | few | TGCGCCAGCAGCACCCATCTAGCGGGAGTCCCTGGGGCCAACGTCCTGACTTTC | CASSTHLAGVPGANVLTF
TRBD1 | TRBJ1-1 | TRBV27 | . | TGTGCCAGCAGCACAGGGGGCTATGAAGCTTTCTTT | CASSTGGYEAFF
. | TRBJ2-7 | TRBV6-1 | . | TGTGCCAGCAGAACGGGGTCAACCTACGAGCGGTACTTC | CASRTGSTYERYF
. | TRBJ2-1 | TRBV2 | . | TGTGCCAGCCAACCCTACAATGAGCAGTTCTTC | CASQPYNEQFF
. | TRBJ2-2 | TRBV18 | many | TGTGCCAGCTCAAAAAAACCTAGCGCGAACACCGGGGAGCTGTTTTTT | CASSKKPSANTGELFF
. | TRBJ2-5 | TRBV28 | few | TGTGCCAGGCTGGTCCAGCAAGAGACCCAGTACTTC | CARLVQQETQYF
TRBD2 | TRBJ2-1 | TRBV9 | . | TGTGCCAGCAGCGTATTGGGGACTAGCAATGAGCAGTTCTTC | CASSVLGTSNEQFF
TRBD2 | TRBJ2-7 | TRBV20-1 | few | TGCAGTGCTAGAAAGCGGGGCGGCTCCTACGAGCAGTACTTC | CSARKRGGSYEQYF
. | TRBJ1-2 | TRBV29-1 | many | TGCAGCGTTGAGGAACATGGCTACACCTTC | CSVEEHGYTF
. | TRBJ2-7 | TRBV27 | once | TGTGCCAGCAGGGACAAGAACTACGAGCAGTACTTC | CASRDKNYEQYF
TRBD2 | TRBJ2-1 | TRBV9 | . | TGTGCCAGCAGCGTAGTCCAAGAGGCTAGCGGTGAGCAGTTCTTC | CASSVVQEASGEQFF
TRBD1 | TRBJ2-7 | TRBV12-3/TRBV12-4 | . | TGTGCCAGCAGCCGAGAGCGGGACAGGGCCCACGAGCAGTACTTC | CASSRERDRAHEQYF
. | TRBJ2-7 | TRBV15 | few | TGTGCCACCAGCAGAGACTACCGAATTTGGGTACCGGGAACCTACGAGCAGTACTTC | CATSRDYRIWVPGTYEQYF
TRBD2 | TRBJ2-1 | TRBV7-2 | . | TGTGCCAGCAGCTACCAAACCCCTAGCGGATACAATGAGCAGTTCTTC | CASSYQTPSGYNEQFF